This is a list of T cell receptor beta chains from one sample in a study of blood T cell repertoires in COVID-19. Sequencing was performed with immunoSEQ multiplex PCR; in TCRdb, only in-frame clones are kept and a portion is missing. This sample has about 33,000 clones, with around nine tenths found just once. The sequenced sample consisted of peripheral blood. These receptors all come from a human donor in a cohort sampled during active COVID-19. Each CDR3 is given with its conserved first and last residue. The D gene is left open where the match is weak. The listing skips clone size in some rows; elsewhere it reads once, few, many or a size class.

>TRBV11-2|TRBD1|NA|TRBJ1-2
TGTGCCAGCAGCTTAACGACAGGGCCCTATGGCTACACCTTC
CASSLTTGPYGYTF
>TRBV6-6|TRBD2|NA|TRBJ2-2
TGTGCCAGCAGTTCATTAGCGGGGGTTAACACCGGGGAGCTGTTTTTT
CASSSLAGVNTGELFF
>TRBV11-3|TRBD2|NA|TRBJ2-2
TGTGCCAGCAGCTCCCGACTAGCGGCGAACACCGGGGAGCTGTTTTTT
CASSSRLAANTGELFF
>TRBV9|NA|NA|TRBJ1-2
TGTGCCAGCAGCCCTGGGACACCTAGTGGGGACTACACCTTC
CASSPGTPSGDYTF
>TRBV19|TRBD2|NA|TRBJ2-3
TGTGCCAGTAAGCAGCGGGAGGGCCGGGCAGATACGCAGTATTTT
CASKQREGRADTQYF
>TRBV4-2|NA|few|TRBJ1-1
TGTGCCAGCAGCCAAGGAGGTAGGGGGAACACTGAAGCTTTCTTT
CASSQGGRGNTEAFF
>TRBV2|NA|NA|TRBJ1-5
TGTGCCAGCAGTCCAGGGTTGGGGCAGCCCCAGCATTTT
CASSPGLGQPQHF
>TRBV7-8|NA|NA|TRBJ1-2
TGTGCCAGCAGCTTAGTCCCCGGGGGGGGAGGCGGCTACACCTTC
CASSLVPGGGGGYTF
>TRBV5-1|TRBD1|NA|TRBJ2-4
TGCGCCAGCAGCTCGGACAGGCCCCCGGACATTCAGTACTTC
CASSSDRPPDIQYF
>TRBV28|TRBD1|NA|TRBJ1-5
TGTGCCAGCAGTCACGAGACAGGGTCGTACGATAGCAATCAGCCCCAGCATTTT
CASSHETGSYDSNQPQHF
>TRBV4-3|NA|NA|TRBJ2-7
TGCGCCAGCAGCTTTAGCGACGCGGCCTACGAGCAGTACTTC
CASSFSDAAYEQYF
>TRBV7-3|TRBD1|NA|TRBJ2-2
TGTGCCAGCAGCTTAAGCCAGGGGGCCGGGGAGCTGTTTTTT
CASSLSQGAGELFF
>TRBV27|NA|NA|TRBJ1-5
TGTGCCAGCAGTTTGAACAGCGGGCAGCCCCAGCATTTT
CASSLNSGQPQHF
>TRBV5-1|TRBD1|once|TRBJ1-5
TGCGCCAGCAGCTTGACAGGGGGCGGCGGTCAGCCCCAGCATTTT
CASSLTGGGGQPQHF
>TRBV5-1|NA|once|TRBJ2-5
TGCGCCAGCAGCTTGTTCGGGGTAGGGTACGGAGACCCGTACTTC
CASSLFGVGYGDPYF
>TRBV10-1|NA|few|TRBJ1-5
TGCGCCAGCAGTGATCGGTTCTTAGAGCATTTT
CASSDRFLEHF
>TRBV7-9|TRBD2|NA|TRBJ2-3
TGTGCCAGCAGCGCTGGCACTAGCGGGGGGCACACAGATACGCAGTATTTT
CASSAGTSGGHTDTQYF
>TRBV7-8|NA|NA|TRBJ2-7
TGTGCCAGCAGCTTAGTCTCCAGCTACGAGCAGTACTTC
CASSLVSSYEQYF
>TRBV12-3/TRBV12-4|NA|NA|TRBJ2-3
TGTGCCAGCACAGGCACAGATACGCAGTATTTT
CASTGTDTQYF
>TRBV10-1|NA|NA|TRBJ2-7
TGCGCCAGCTATCTCGCACGGAGAAGAGCCTACGAGCAGTACTTC
CASYLARRRAYEQYF
>TRBV5-6|NA|NA|TRBJ2-5
TGTGCCAGCAGCCGAGCAGGCGTGGAGACCCAGTACTTC
CASSRAGVETQYF
>TRBV24-1|TRBD1|NA|TRBJ1-5
TGTGCCACCAGTGAGCACAGGGGAAGCAATCAGCCCCAGCATTTT
CATSEHRGSNQPQHF
>TRBV12-5|NA|NA|TRBJ1-3
TGTGCTAGTGCCCCCGGACAGAGTAGAAACACCATATATTTT
CASAPGQSRNTIYF
>TRBV7-6|NA|NA|TRBJ2-7
TGTGCCAGCAGCTCCACAGGGAACGAGCAGTACTTC
CASSSTGNEQYF
>TRBV5-8|NA|NA|TRBJ1-6
TGTGCCAGCAGCCGCGCCCTTACCTTTAATTCACCCCTCCACTTT
CASSRALTFNSPLHF
>TRBV10-2|NA|NA|TRBJ2-1
TGCGCCAGCAGTGGTGGGGGCCGCAATGAGCAGTTCTTC
CASSGGGRNEQFF
>TRBV5-5|TRBD1|NA|TRBJ2-7
TGTGCCAGCACCGAAGGGACAGGTCTTTTCTACGAGCAGTACTTC
CASTEGTGLFYEQYF
>TRBV7-8|NA|NA|TRBJ1-4
TGTGCCAGCAGCTTAGGTCTGACTAATGAAAAACTGTTTTTT
CASSLGLTNEKLFF
>TRBV25-1|NA|NA|TRBJ2-5
TGTGCCAGCAGGCGGGGCAGCCAAGAGACCCAGTACTTC
CASRRGSQETQYF
>TRBV7-2|TRBD1|NA|TRBJ2-7
TGTGCCAGCAGCCAGGGACAGGGGGCGTACGAGCAGTACTTC
CASSQGQGAYEQYF
>TRBV6-2/TRBV6-3|NA|NA|TRBJ2-7
TGTGCCAGCAGTTACCGCACCACCAGCTACGAGCAGTACTTC
CASSYRTTSYEQYF